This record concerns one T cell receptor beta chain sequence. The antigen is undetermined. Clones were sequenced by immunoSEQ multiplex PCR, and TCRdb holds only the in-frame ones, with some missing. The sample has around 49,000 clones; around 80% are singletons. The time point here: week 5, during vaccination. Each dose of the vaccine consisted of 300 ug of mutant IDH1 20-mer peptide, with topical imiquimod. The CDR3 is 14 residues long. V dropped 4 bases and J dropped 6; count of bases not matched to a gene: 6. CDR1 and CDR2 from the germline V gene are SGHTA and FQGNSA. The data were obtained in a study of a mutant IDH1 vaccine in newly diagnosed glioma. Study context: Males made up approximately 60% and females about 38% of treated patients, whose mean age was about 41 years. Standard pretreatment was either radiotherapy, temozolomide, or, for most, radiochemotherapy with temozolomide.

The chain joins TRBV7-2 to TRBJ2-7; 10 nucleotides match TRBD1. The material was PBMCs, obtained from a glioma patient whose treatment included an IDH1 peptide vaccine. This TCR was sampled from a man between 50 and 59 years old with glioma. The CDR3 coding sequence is TGTGCCAGCAGCTCCCACTGGACAGGGGGCGAGCAGTACTTC. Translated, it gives CASSSHWTGGEQYF.